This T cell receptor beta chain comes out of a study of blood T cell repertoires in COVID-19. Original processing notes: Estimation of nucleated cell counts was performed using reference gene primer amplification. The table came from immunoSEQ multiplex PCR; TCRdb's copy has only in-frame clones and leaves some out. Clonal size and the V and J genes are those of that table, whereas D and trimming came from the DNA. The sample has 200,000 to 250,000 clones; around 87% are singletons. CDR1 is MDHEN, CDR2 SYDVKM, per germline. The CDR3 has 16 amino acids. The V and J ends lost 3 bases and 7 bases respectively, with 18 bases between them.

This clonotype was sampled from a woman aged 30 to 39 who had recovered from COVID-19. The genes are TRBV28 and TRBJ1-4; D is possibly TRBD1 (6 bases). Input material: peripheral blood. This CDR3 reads CASSFPHREQSEKLFF. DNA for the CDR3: TGTGCCAGCAGTTTCCCACACAGGGAACAGAGTGAAAAACTGTTTTTT.